The T cell receptor (beta chain) under discussion was sequenced for a study of PD-L1 blockade in urothelial cancer. Study information: Patients' prior chemotherapy regimens numbered 0 to 3. The study recovered a median of around 130,000 T cells per blood sample.

Specified time point: peripheral blood 6 weeks after treatment start. Libraries were prepared by immunoSEQ multiplex PCR; TCRdb keeps only in-frame clonotypes and omits some of them. This table has over 100,000 clones, approximately 90% appearing once. Trimming took off 7 bases at V and 3 bases at J, with 16 bases between the two ends. CDR3 length: 15 amino acids. Per the germline V gene, CDR1 is ENHRY and CDR2 is SYGVKD. This specimen was PBMCs, taken around atezolizumab (anti-PD-L1) treatment. The clonotype was recovered from a man aged 55 to 70 with urothelial cancer. V and J are TRBV10-3 and TRBJ2-1; tentatively, D is TRBD2 (6 bases). The chain's CDR3 is CAIKEGLADYNEQFF. The DNA for the CDR3 is TGTGCCATCAAGGAGGGGCTAGCTGACTACAATGAGCAGTTCTTC.